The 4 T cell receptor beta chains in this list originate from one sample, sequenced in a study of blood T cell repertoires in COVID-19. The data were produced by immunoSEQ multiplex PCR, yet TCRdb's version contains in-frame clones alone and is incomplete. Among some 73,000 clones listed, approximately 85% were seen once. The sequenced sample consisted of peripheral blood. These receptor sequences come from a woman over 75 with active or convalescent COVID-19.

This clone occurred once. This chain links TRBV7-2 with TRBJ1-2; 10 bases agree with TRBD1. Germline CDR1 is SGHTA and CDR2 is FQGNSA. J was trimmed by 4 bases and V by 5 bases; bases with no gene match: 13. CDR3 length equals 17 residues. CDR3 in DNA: TGTGCCAGCAGCCCGTTCGGGACAGGGGTTCTGATCTATGGCTACACCTTC. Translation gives CASSPFGTGVLIYGYTF.

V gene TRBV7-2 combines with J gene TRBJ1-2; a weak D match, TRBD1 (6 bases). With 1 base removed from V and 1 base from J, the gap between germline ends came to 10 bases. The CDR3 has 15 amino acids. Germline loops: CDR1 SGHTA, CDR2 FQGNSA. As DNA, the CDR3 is TGTGCCAGCAGCTTAGGAAAGGGGGATAACTATGGCTACACCTTC. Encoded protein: CASSLGKGDNYGYTF.

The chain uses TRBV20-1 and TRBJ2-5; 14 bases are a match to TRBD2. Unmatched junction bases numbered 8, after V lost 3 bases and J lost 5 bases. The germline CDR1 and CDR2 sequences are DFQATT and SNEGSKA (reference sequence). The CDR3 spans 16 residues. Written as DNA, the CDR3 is TGCAGTGCTAGTCGGACTAGCGGGGGGAACGTTGAGACCCAGTACTTC. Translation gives CSASRTSGGNVETQYF.

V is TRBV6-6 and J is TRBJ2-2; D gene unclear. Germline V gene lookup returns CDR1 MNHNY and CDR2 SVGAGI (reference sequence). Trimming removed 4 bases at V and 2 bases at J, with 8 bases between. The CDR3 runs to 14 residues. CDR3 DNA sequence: TGTGCCAGCAGTTCGCAGGCTAACACCGGGGAGCTGTTTTTT. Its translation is CASSSQANTGELFF.